The source of this T cell receptor (beta chain) is a study of T cells in Graves' hyperthyroidism and ophthalmopathy. Whole-study context: Upon initial diagnosis and before any treatment, peripheral blood was collected.

This clonotype has a count of ten or more. Antigen: not known. The study, taken as a whole, reports: The model anticipated ophthalmopathy a median approximately 6.5 months pre-onset.

RNA transcripts gave rise to amplified TCR beta CDR3 regions. HTBI primers were employed in a first-round RT-PCR of the TCR CDR3. Using its own MiXCR run on the multiplex PCR reads, TCRdb lists one record per CDR3 protein. The sample lists around 300,000 distinct CDR3 sequences, about an eighth occurring once. The sample was blood. The origin of this receptor is a woman aged 25 to 45 with Graves' hyperthyroidism that later progressed to Graves' ophthalmopathy.

The CDR3 sequence: CASRQRYEQYF. DNA of the CDR3: TGTGCCAGCAGACAACGGTACGAGCAGTACTTC. The genes are TRBV2 and TRBJ2-7; D gene uncertain. Germline values: CDR1 SNHLY, CDR2 FYNNEI. This CDR3 spans 11 amino acids. V gave up 6 bases and J gave up 4 bases, with 7 bases separating them. Full variable domain (missing parts from reference TRBV2 and TRBJ2-7): EPEVTQTPSHQVTQMGQEVILRCVPISNHLYFYWYRQILGQKVEFLVSFYNNEISEKSEIFDDQFSVERPDGSNFTLKIRSTKLEDSAMYFCASRQRYEQYFGPGTRLTVT.